A single sample is the source of the 30 T cell receptor beta chains below, sequenced in a study of T cell changes during pregnancy in multiple sclerosis. Repertoires were generated with immunoSEQ multiplex PCR, while TCRdb's copy carries only in-frame clones and drops some. The table includes 60,000 to 75,000 clones, just under 95% detected once. Sequencing used peripheral blood, obtained in the second trimester of pregnancy. The receptors stem from a female donor with multiple sclerosis, enrolled in a pregnancy study.

The chain joins TRBV6-1 to TRBJ2-1; 14 nucleotides line up with TRBD2. V lost 8 bases to trimming and J lost 9 bases; unmatched junction nucleotides: 9. CDR1 MNHNS and CDR2 SASEGT come from the germline V gene. The length of the CDR3 is 15 residues. CDR3 residues: CASSRRLAGGLEQFF. The CDR3 nucleotides read TGTGCCAGCTCTAGGAGACTAGCGGGGGGGCTTGAGCAGTTCTTC.

The chain employs TRBV7-3 and TRBJ2-5; no definite D call. Germline CDR1 SGHTA, CDR2 FQGTGA. The V end lost 1 base, the J end lost 4 bases, and 7 bases lay between the germline ends. The CDR3 is 13 residues long. The CDR3 spells CASSLKSGETQYF. CDR3 sequence (DNA): TGTGCCAGCAGCTTAAAGTCGGGAGAGACCCAGTACTTC.

This chain joins TRBV11-3 and TRBJ1-1; no clear D. V was shortened by 5 bases and J by 2 bases, with 9 bases between the two germline ends. The CDR3 contains 13 residues. The V gene's germline CDR1 is SGHNT and CDR2 YENEEA. The CDR3 loop is CASSRDTNTEAFF. The DNA for the CDR3 is TGTGCCAGCAGCCGGGATACTAACACTGAAGCTTTCTTT. Full variable domain (remainder filled in from reference TRBV11-3 and TRBJ1-1): EAGVVQSPRYKIIEKKQPVAFWCNPISGHNTLYWYLQNLGQGPELLIRYENEEAVDDSQLPKDRFSAERLKGVDSTLKIQPAELGDSAVYLCASSRDTNTEAFFGQGTRLTVV.

This clone was seen a handful of times. The chain has TRBV6-1 and TRBJ2-3, with TRBD2 matching over 9 bases. The CDR3 spans 15 residues. V shed 2 bases, J shed 4 bases, and the junction held 4 bases outside the gene matches. The germline V gene encodes CDR1 MNHNS and CDR2 SASEGT. CDR3 coding DNA: TGTGCCAGCAGTGAATTGCGGGGGGGTCCAGATACGCAGTATTTT. Its protein product is CASSELRGGPDTQYF.

In this sample, this clone turned up once. This chain links TRBV9 with TRBJ2-2; possible D gene TRBD2, 6 bases. Trimming stripped 4 bases from V and 0 bases from J, with 16 bases between. The CDR3 sequence is 17 residues long. Germline V gene sequence: CDR1 SGDLS, CDR2 YYNGEE. The CDR3 sequence: CASSTRLAEANTGELFF. The CDR3 DNA is TGTGCCAGCAGCACACGCTTAGCGGAGGCGAACACCGGGGAGCTGTTTTTT. The full variable domain, in which reference TRBV9 and TRBJ2-2 provide the parts outside the CDR3, is DSGVTQTPKHLITATGQRVTLRCSPRSGDLSVYWYQQSLDQGLQFLIQYYNGEERAKGNILERFSAQQFPDLHSELNLSSLELGDSALYFCASSTRLAEANTGELFFGEGSRLTVL.

V and J are TRBV4-1 and TRBJ2-2; TRBD2 matches at 9 bases. This CDR3 has 17 residues. Losses at the gene ends were 4 bases for V and 2 bases for J; bases not matched to a gene: 8. Germline V gene sequence: CDR1 MGHRA, CDR2 YSYEKL. For the CDR3, the DNA is TGCGCCAGCAGCCCCAGAAGCGGGGGGATCAACACCGGGGAGCTGTTTTTT. Its translation is CASSPRSGGINTGELFF.

The chain employs TRBV10-3 and TRBJ2-1; 8 bases align to TRBD1. Germline V gene sequence: CDR1 ENHRY, CDR2 SYGVKD. The trim removed 3 bases at V and 9 bases at J, leaving 1 base unmatched. The CDR3 consists of 12 residues. CDR3 DNA: TGTGCCATCAGTGAACAGGGGGGTGAGCAGTTCTTC. Residues: CAISEQGGEQFF.

The gene calls are TRBV5-6 and TRBJ2-1; 9 nucleotides match TRBD2. CDR3 length: 17 residues. The V gene end was trimmed by 3 bases and the J gene end by 8 bases; junction bases not matched to a gene: 15. Germline values: CDR1 SGHDT, CDR2 YYEEEE. CDR3 region: CASSWGKQGLALYEQFF. CDR3 nucleotide sequence: TGTGCCAGCAGCTGGGGGAAACAGGGACTAGCTTTGTATGAGCAGTTCTTC.

This sequence joins TRBV5-1 and TRBJ1-6, with TRBD1 matching over 7 bases. Germline CDR1 SGHRS, CDR2 YFSETQ. With V trimmed by 1 base and J by 5 bases, 9 bases remained unmatched. The CDR3 runs 17 residues. CDR3: CASSLNRRDRDNSPLHF. The CDR3 nucleotides read TGCGCCAGCAGCTTGAACAGGAGGGACAGAGATAATTCACCCCTCCACTTT.

The chain has TRBV21-1 and TRBJ2-2; the listed D gene, TRBD2, was not tested against the DNA. TRBV21-1 is a listed pseudogene. This CDR3 comprises 14 residues. CDR3 sequence: CASRGTKELWELFF. In DNA form, the CDR3 reads TGTGCCAGCAGGGGGACTAAAGAACTCTGGGAGCTGTTTTTT.

The genes are TRBV19 and TRBJ2-7; D gene uncertain. Germline values: CDR1 LNHDA, CDR2 SQIVND (reference sequence). This CDR3 region has 11 residues. V lost 3 bases and J lost 5, with 5 bases in between. The CDR3 sequence: CASSMGNEQYF. The CDR3 coding sequence is TGTGCCAGTAGTATGGGCAACGAGCAGTACTTC.

The CDR3 here is CASSILQGVGETQYF. In nucleotides, the CDR3 is TGTGCCAGTAGTATCCTGCAGGGGGTTGGAGAGACCCAGTACTTC. The J gene is TRBJ2-5, the V gene TRBV19, with TRBD1 matching 7 bases. CDR1 is LNHDA, CDR2 SQIVND, per germline (reference sequence). J gave up 4 bases and V 3 bases, and 8 bases lay outside the gene matches. The CDR3 length is 15 residues.

The J gene is TRBJ1-6, the V gene TRBV5-1, with 8 nucleotides matching TRBD1. V shed 4 bases, J shed 8 bases, and the junction held 8 bases outside the gene matches. Germline-derived CDR1 and CDR2 are SGHRS and YFSETQ. The length of the CDR3 is 15 residues. CDR3 amino acids: CASSLGQGFDSPLHF. As DNA, the CDR3 is TGCGCCAGCAGCCTCGGACAGGGCTTTGATTCACCCCTCCACTTT.

The chain combines TRBV11-2 with TRBJ1-4, with 9 bases fitting TRBD1. Trimming took 5 bases from V and 5 from J; bases not matched to a gene: 6. Per germline, CDR1 SGHAT and CDR2 FQNNGV. The CDR3 is 15 residues long. The CDR3 protein is CASSQRDRVNEKLFF. The CDR3 DNA follows: TGTGCCAGCAGCCAGCGGGACAGGGTGAATGAAAAACTGTTTTTT.

The V gene is TRBV5-1, the J gene TRBJ2-3; 8 bases fit TRBD2. Germline V gene sequence: CDR1 SGHRS, CDR2 YFSETQ. The CDR3 spans 15 residues. V trimming: 0 bases; J trimming: 2 bases; junction bases outside the gene matches: 2. The CDR3 here is CASSLELAATDTQYF. The CDR3, as DNA: TGCGCCAGCAGCTTGGAACTAGCGGCCACAGATACGCAGTATTTT. Based on the CDR3 plus reference TRBV5-1 and TRBJ2-3, the full variable domain is KAGVTQTPRYLIKTRGQQVTLSCSPISGHRSVSWYQQTPGQGLQFLFEYFSETQRNKGNFPGRFSGRQFSNSRSEMNVSTLELGDSALYLCASSLELAATDTQYFGPGTRLTVL.

This clone was detected only once. The V and J genes are TRBV6-1 and TRBJ2-7, with a possible D match to TRBD2 (5 bases). Germline CDR1 MNHNS, CDR2 SASEGT. The V end was cut by 4 bases, the J end by 4 bases, with 8 bases between. This CDR3 has 12 amino acids. The CDR3 DNA reads TGTGCCAGCAGTGCACTAGTGTACGAGCAGTACTTC. Amino acids: CASSALVYEQYF.

This rearrangement joins TRBV15 to TRBJ1-6; 7 nucleotides align to TRBD1. The J segment lost 5 bases and the V segment lost 3 bases, leaving 7 bases of the junction unmatched. Germline CDR1 is LNHNV and CDR2 is YYDKDF (reference sequence). The CDR3 runs 16 residues. The CDR3 reads CATSSQWDSNNSPLHF. CDR3 DNA: TGTGCCACCAGCAGCCAGTGGGACAGTAATAATTCACCCCTCCACTTT.

This clone was found a few times. This chain joins TRBV30 and TRBJ2-2, with 11 bases lining up with TRBD2. The length of the CDR3 is 15 residues. J gave up 3 bases and V 0 bases, and 0 bases lay outside the gene matches. Per germline, CDR1 GTSNPN and CDR2 SVGIG (reference sequence). CDR3 region: CAWSVLAGDTGELFF. DNA of the CDR3: TGTGCCTGGAGTGTACTAGCGGGAGACACCGGGGAGCTGTTTTTT. The entire variable domain, with the rest obtained from reference TRBV30 and TRBJ2-2, is as follows: SQTIHQWPATLVQPVGSPLSLECTVEGTSNPNLYWYRQAAGRGLQLLFYSVGIGQISSEVPQNLSASRPQDRQFILSSKKLLLSDSGFYLCAWSVLAGDTGELFFGEGSRLTVL.

V and J are TRBV18 and TRBJ1-2, with D possibly matching TRBD1 (6 bases). The CDR3 has 17 amino acids. V was cut by 1 base and J by 0 bases, with 15 bases left in between. The germline CDR1 and CDR2 sequences are KGHSH and LQKENI. In DNA form, the CDR3 reads TGTGCCAGCTCACCACGTTCCCAGGGGATAGCTAACTATGGCTACACCTTC. Translated, it gives CASSPRSQGIANYGYTF.

CDR3 in amino acids: CASSLAGLAGANEQFF. DNA of the CDR3: TGTGCCAGCAGCTTAGCGGGACTAGCGGGAGCCAATGAGCAGTTCTTC. The chain uses TRBV7-8 and TRBJ2-1; 14 positions agree with TRBD2. Germline V gene lookup returns CDR1 SGHVS and CDR2 FQNEAQ. V dropped 0 bases and J dropped 6; count of bases not matched to a gene: 1. The CDR3 sequence is 16 residues long. Variable domain in full (rest from reference TRBV7-8 and TRBJ2-1): GAGVSQSPRYKVAKRGQDVALRCDPISGHVSLFWYQQALGQGPEFLTYFQNEAQLDKSGLPSDRFFAERPEGSVSTLKIQRTQQEDSAVYLCASSLAGLAGANEQFFGPGTRLTVL.

This clone was counted a single time. The chain is built from TRBV19 and TRBJ2-1; 7 nucleotides match TRBD1. Germline CDR1 LNHDA, CDR2 SQIVND (reference sequence). The CDR3 contains 15 residues. The ends lost 5 bases at V and 6 bases at J; junction bases unmatched: 10. The chain's CDR3 is CASSDTGQSLNEQFF. Here the CDR3 DNA reads TGTGCCAGTAGTGATACGGGACAGAGTCTCAATGAGCAGTTCTTC.

The chain carries TRBV5-1 and TRBJ1-5; 7 positions agree with TRBD1. This CDR3 is 15 amino acids long. Unmatched junction bases numbered 4, after V lost 2 bases and J lost 2 bases. Germline values: CDR1 SGHRS, CDR2 YFSETQ. CDR3 amino acids: CASSLDRVGNQPQHF. CDR3 coding DNA: TGCGCCAGCAGCTTAGACAGGGTGGGCAATCAGCCCCAGCATTTT. Full variable domain (outside the CDR3, taken from reference TRBV5-1 and TRBJ1-5): KAGVTQTPRYLIKTRGQQVTLSCSPISGHRSVSWYQQTPGQGLQFLFEYFSETQRNKGNFPGRFSGRQFSNSRSEMNVSTLELGDSALYLCASSLDRVGNQPQHFGDGTRLSIL.

V and J are TRBV11-1 and TRBJ2-1; a possible D gene is TRBD1 (6 bases). Germline CDR1 SGHAT, CDR2 FQDESV (reference sequence). V was shortened by 2 bases and J by 8 bases, with 13 bases between the two germline ends. This CDR3 has 14 residues. The CDR3 sequence: CASSLIQGKDEQFF. The DNA of the CDR3 is TGTGCCAGCAGCTTAATACAGGGTAAGGATGAGCAGTTCTTC.

The V call is TRBV10-2, the J call TRBJ1-4, with 8 bases aligning to TRBD1. Losses at the gene ends were 6 bases for V and 8 bases for J; bases not matched to a gene: 8. In germline, CDR1 is WSHSY, CDR2 SAAADI. The CDR3 has 14 amino acids. The CDR3, as DNA: TGCGCCAGCAGCGGGACAGGATCGGAAGAAAAACTGTTTTTT. It specifies CASSGTGSEEKLFF.

The V and J genes are TRBV28 and TRBJ2-1, with 8 bases identical to TRBD1. Unmatched junction bases numbered 9, after V lost 4 bases and J lost 7 bases. Germline V lookup: CDR1 MDHEN, CDR2 SYDVKM. The CDR3 runs to 15 residues. The CDR3 coding sequence is TGTGCCAGCAGTTCTCGACAGGGGTTCGGAAATGAGCAGTTCTTC. The encoded protein is CASSSRQGFGNEQFF. Full variable domain (rest looked up from reference TRBV28 and TRBJ2-1): DVKVTQSSRYLVKRTGEKVFLECVQDMDHENMFWYRQDPGLGLRLIYFSYDVKMKEKGDIPEGYSVSREKKERFSLILESASTNQTSMYLCASSSRQGFGNEQFFGPGTRLTVL.

The chain links TRBV19 to TRBJ2-2; 11 bases agree with TRBD1. J lost 5 bases, V lost 3 bases, and 2 bases had no gene match. The length of the CDR3 is 15 residues. In germline, CDR1 is LNHDA, CDR2 SQIVND (reference sequence). CDR3 DNA: TGTGCCAGTAGTATGGGACAGGGGGGGACCGGGGAGCTGTTTTTT. It encodes CASSMGQGGTGELFF.

The V gene is TRBV7-9, the J gene TRBJ1-1; D uncertain. The CDR3 runs to 13 residues. Germline V gene sequence: CDR1 SEHNR, CDR2 FQNEAQ (reference sequence). The V end lost 2 bases, the J end lost 1 base, and 5 bases lay between the germline ends. CDR3 residues: CASSLFQNTEAFF. The CDR3 bases are TGTGCCAGCAGCTTATTTCAGAACACTGAAGCTTTCTTT.

The rearrangement joins TRBV5-1 to TRBJ2-1; 13 bases match TRBD2. The CDR3 sequence is 16 residues long. Germline CDR1 and CDR2: SGHRS and YFSETQ. V shed 3 bases, J shed 6 bases, and the junction held 6 bases outside the gene matches. CDR3 protein: CASSYGTSGIGNEQFF. CDR3 DNA: TGCGCCAGCAGCTATGGGACTAGCGGGATTGGCAATGAGCAGTTCTTC.

The chain uses TRBV19 and TRBJ2-7; D is unresolved. The CDR3 extends over 13 amino acids. Germline V gene data show CDR1 as LNHDA and CDR2 as SQIVND (reference sequence). The V gene lost 5 bases and the J gene lost 4 bases, with 12 bases spanning the gap. In DNA form, the CDR3 reads TGTGCCAGTAGTTTGCGACGCGGTTACGAGCAGTACTTC. Residues: CASSLRRGYEQYF.

This clone was found once. This chain uses TRBV5-1 with TRBJ2-7; 8 bases map to TRBD2. V lost 0 bases to trimming and J lost 5 bases; unmatched junction nucleotides: 7. This CDR3 contains 15 residues. Per the germline V gene, CDR1 is SGHRS and CDR2 is YFSETQ. CDR3 in amino acids: CASSLGRRGANEQYF. The CDR3 nucleotides read TGCGCCAGCAGCTTGGGAAGGCGGGGGGCCAACGAGCAGTACTTC. The full variable domain, rest sourced from reference TRBV5-1 and TRBJ2-7, is KAGVTQTPRYLIKTRGQQVTLSCSPISGHRSVSWYQQTPGQGLQFLFEYFSETQRNKGNFPGRFSGRQFSNSRSEMNVSTLELGDSALYLCASSLGRRGANEQYFGPGTRLTVT.